These T cell receptor beta chains were read from a single sample in a study of T cell changes during pregnancy in multiple sclerosis. Measured with immunoSEQ multiplex PCR; TCRdb has only the in-frame clones, and not every one. The data show about 41,000 clones, with around 89% seen just once and more than 0.55% held by the top ten. Sequences were derived from CD4+ T cells from peripheral blood mononuclear cells, sampled in the first trimester of pregnancy. All receptors come from a female donor with multiple sclerosis, enrolled in a pregnancy study. Each CDR3 is given with its conserved first and last residue. Fields, in order: D gene, CDR3 length, J gene, clone size, V gene, CDR3 DNA, CDR3 protein. The D gene is left open where the match is weak. Rows give clone size only sometimes, using once, few, many, or a class for an expanded clone.

D: .; length: 18; J: TRBJ2-6; size: .; V: TRBV11-2; DNA: TGTGCCAGCAGCTTAGATCGGAGGGCCAGCCCTGGGGCCAACGTCCTGACTTTC; CDR3: CASSLDRRASPGANVLTF
D: .; length: 16; J: TRBJ2-7; size: .; V: TRBV5-5; DNA: TGTGCCAGCAGCCGGGAGAAAGGGAATAGGGCCTACGAGCAGTACTTC; CDR3: CASSREKGNRAYEQYF
D: TRBD2; length: 14; J: TRBJ2-5; size: .; V: TRBV28; DNA: TGTGCCAGCAACCCCCCAGCACTAGCGGGGACCCAGTACTTC; CDR3: CASNPPALAGTQYF
D: .; length: 15; J: TRBJ2-3; size: .; V: TRBV7-3; DNA: TGTGCCAGCAGCACTAACCCCGGGGTGGCAGATACGCAGTATTTT; CDR3: CASSTNPGVADTQYF
D: TRBD1; length: 13; J: TRBJ2-7; size: .; V: TRBV7-3; DNA: TGTGCCAGCAGCTTAATACAGGGGTACGAGCAGTACTTC; CDR3: CASSLIQGYEQYF
D: TRBD2; length: 14; J: TRBJ2-1; size: .; V: TRBV29-1; DNA: TGCAGCGTTGAAAGGGCTAGCGGGAAGGATGAGCAGTTCTTC; CDR3: CSVERASGKDEQFF
D: .; length: 14; J: TRBJ2-7; size: .; V: TRBV4-1; DNA: TGCGCCAGCAGCCCCATCACAGACACCTACGAGCAGTACTTC; CDR3: CASSPITDTYEQYF
D: TRBD2; length: 19; J: TRBJ2-1; size: .; V: TRBV18; DNA: TGTGCCAGCTCACCGTTCCGTGGAACTAGCGGGAGTCGAGGAGATGAGCAGTTCTTC; CDR3: CASSPFRGTSGSRGDEQFF
D: .; length: 14; J: TRBJ1-5; size: .; V: TRBV7-9; DNA: TGTGCCAGCAGCTTAGGACAGAGCAATCAGCCCCAGCATTTT; CDR3: CASSLGQSNQPQHF
D: TRBD1; length: 16; J: TRBJ1-2; size: .; V: TRBV19; DNA: TGTGCCAGTAGTCGTCAATCGGACAGGGGTCTGGGCGGCTACACCTTC; CDR3: CASSRQSDRGLGGYTF
D: .; length: 14; J: TRBJ1-1; size: .; V: TRBV5-8; DNA: TGTGCCAGCAGCTTGGGAAGCCATGAGACTGAAGCTTTCTTT; CDR3: CASSLGSHETEAFF
D: .; length: 15; J: TRBJ2-1; size: .; V: TRBV9; DNA: TGTGCCAGCAGCGTCGGGACATACTCCTACAATGAGCAGTTCTTC; CDR3: CASSVGTYSYNEQFF
D: .; length: 14; J: TRBJ2-5; size: .; V: TRBV28; DNA: TGTGCCAGCAGTTTATGGGGGAGCCAAGAGACCCAGTACTTC; CDR3: CASSLWGSQETQYF
D: .; length: 16; J: TRBJ2-2; size: few; V: TRBV7-9; DNA: TGTGCCAGCAGCTTTGGGGCGGGATTTTACACCGGGGAGCTGTTTTTT; CDR3: CASSFGAGFYTGELFF
D: TRBD2; length: 16; J: TRBJ2-5; size: .; V: TRBV27; DNA: TGTGCCAGCAGTTTAGGTCCTAGCGGGAGGTATGAGACCCAGTACTTC; CDR3: CASSLGPSGRYETQYF
D: TRBD2; length: 15; J: TRBJ2-1; size: .; V: TRBV29-1; DNA: TGCAGCGGCCGACTAGCGGGAGTGCTGGGAAATGAGCAGTTCTTC; CDR3: CSGRLAGVLGNEQFF
D: .; length: 13; J: TRBJ1-2; size: .; V: TRBV27; DNA: TGTGCCAGCAGTCTTAACGCGGACTATGGCTACACCTTC; CDR3: CASSLNADYGYTF
D: TRBD1; length: 15; J: TRBJ2-1; size: .; V: TRBV18; DNA: TGTGCCAGCTCGGGACAGGGGGCTGGGTACAATGAGCAGTTCTTC; CDR3: CASSGQGAGYNEQFF
D: TRBD1; length: 14; J: TRBJ2-3; size: .; V: TRBV10-3; DNA: TGTGCCATCAGGAGGACAGGGCGCACAGATACGCAGTATTTT; CDR3: CAIRRTGRTDTQYF
D: .; length: 16; J: TRBJ2-4; size: .; V: TRBV4-3; DNA: TGCGCCAGCAGCCAAGGTCTGGGGCAAGCCAAAAACATTCAGTACTTC; CDR3: CASSQGLGQAKNIQYF
D: .; length: 14; J: TRBJ1-1; size: .; V: TRBV9; DNA: TGTGCCAGCAGCGTAGGGGGCACGAACACTGAAGCTTTCTTT; CDR3: CASSVGGTNTEAFF
D: TRBD2; length: 15; J: TRBJ2-1; size: .; V: TRBV10-3; DNA: TGTGCCATCAGACCGGGACTAGCGGGAGTTGGCGAGCAGTTCTTC; CDR3: CAIRPGLAGVGEQFF
D: TRBD2; length: 12; J: TRBJ2-7; size: .; V: TRBV10-3; DNA: TGCGCCATCAGTGGACTAGGCTACGAGCAGTACTTC; CDR3: CAISGLGYEQYF
D: TRBD2; length: 14; J: TRBJ2-1; size: .; V: TRBV4-3; DNA: TGCGCCAGCAGCCAAGAATGGGCTGCGGGAGAACTCTTCTTC; CDR3: CASSQEWAAGELFF
D: .; length: 16; J: TRBJ2-7; size: .; V: TRBV6-5; DNA: TGTGCCAGCAGTTATCTAACGGGAGCATCCCCCTACGAGCAGTACTTC; CDR3: CASSYLTGASPYEQYF
D: .; length: 14; J: TRBJ2-7; size: few; V: TRBV6-1; DNA: TGTGCCAGCAGTGTTCGGGGGAGAGTCCGAGAGCAGTACTTC; CDR3: CASSVRGRVREQYF